This entry concerns a single T cell receptor (beta chain). Antigen specificity is unknown. The assay was immunoSEQ multiplex PCR, and TCRdb's table has in-frame clones only and misses some. The sample has about 56,000 clones, roughly 80% seen once; the top ten hold less than 5%. This sample was taken from a study of T cell responses to AZD1222 COVID-19 vaccine. Notes on the study in general: Donor demographics were predominantly white British with a female majority; clonal diversity may be underestimated. Baseline antibody screening turned up just a handful of seropositive AZD1222 recipients. With dominance at 160-218 and 743-854, vaccine-associated CD4 TCRs spanned spike. Sampled repertoires all dated from after the peak T cell response.

J was trimmed by 4 bases and V by 6 bases; bases with no gene match: 3. The length of the CDR3 is 13 residues. The source was peripheral blood, collected 28 days after the second AZD1222 dose. The clonotype was recovered from an adult who received the AZD1222 COVID-19 vaccine. The V gene is TRBV12-3 or TRBV12-4, the J gene TRBJ1-5; 7 nucleotides line up with TRBD1. This chain's CDR3 is CASRTGNNQPQHF. In nucleotides, the CDR3 is TGTGCCAGCAGGACAGGGAATAATCAGCCCCAGCATTTT.